What follows are 17 T cell receptor beta chains derived from one specimen sequenced in a study of cytomegalovirus exposure and HLA in healthy donors. Both 60 Vbeta primers and 13 Jbeta primers went into the PCR. Sequencing used immunoSEQ multiplex PCR; TCRdb keeps in-frame clones, though not all of them. Among 200,000 or so clones, 70% to 80% were seen once, and the ten largest hold around 2.2%. The sample taken for sequencing was PBMCs. Receptors originate from a woman aged 25 to 39 in good health and CMV-seropositive.

V is TRBV2 and J is TRBJ2-7, with 9 bases that match TRBD2. Trimming took 5 bases from V and 3 from J; bases not matched to a gene: 5. This CDR3 region has 14 residues. CDR1 and CDR2 from the germline V gene are SNHLY and FYNNEI. The chain's CDR3 is CASSRLAVIYEQYF. As DNA, the CDR3 is TGTGCCAGCAGTCGACTAGCGGTGATCTACGAGCAGTACTTC.

The rearrangement links TRBV28 to TRBJ1-2; D may be TRBD1 (5 bases). The V end was cut by 3 bases, the J end by 3 bases, with 11 bases between. Germline CDR1 reads MDHEN; CDR2 reads SYDVKM. The CDR3 contains 14 residues. CDR3 coding DNA: TGTGCCAGCAGTTTGGAACAGGATTACTATGGCTACACCTTC. Its protein is CASSLEQDYYGYTF.

The rearrangement uses TRBV9 and TRBJ1-6, with TRBD1 identical over 8 bases. Germline V lookup: CDR1 SGDLS, CDR2 YYNGEE. V trimming: 0 bases; J trimming: 10 bases; junction bases outside the gene matches: 6. The length of the CDR3 is 15 residues. This chain's CDR3 is CASSVDDRGGSPLHF. The CDR3 DNA is TGTGCCAGCAGCGTAGATGACAGGGGCGGGTCACCCCTCCACTTT.

The chain carries TRBV6-1 and TRBJ1-4, with unresolved D. Trimming removed 2 bases from V and 5 bases from J, with 15 bases in between. The CDR3 extends over 16 amino acids. Germline V gene data show CDR1 as MNHNS and CDR2 as SASEGT. CDR3 sequence: CASSEPRPTYNEKLFF. The CDR3 coding sequence is TGTGCCAGCAGTGAACCTAGACCGACTTACAATGAAAAACTGTTTTTT.

This clone was recorded a few times. The V and J genes are TRBV19 and TRBJ1-6; tentative D call: TRBD1 (6 bases). CDR1 LNHDA and CDR2 SQIVND come from the germline V gene (reference sequence). This CDR3 has 15 amino acids. The ends were cut back, 5 bases at V and 6 bases at J, with 14 bases in the middle. This CDR3 is CASSAGHRVNSPLHF. The CDR3 nucleotides are TGTGCCAGTAGTGCCGGACACAGGGTTAATTCACCCCTCCACTTT.

The rearrangement uses TRBV4-3 and TRBJ1-2, with 9 bases identical to TRBD1. The CDR3 has 16 residues. Germline V CDR1 and CDR2: LGHNA, YSLEER. V lost 4 bases, J lost 6 bases, and 12 bases stayed unmatched. The CDR3 DNA follows: TGCGCCAGCAGCCGCCTAGGACAGGGGACCTTCGATGGCTACACCTTC. It yields the protein CASSRLGQGTFDGYTF.

The chain combines TRBV6-1 with TRBJ2-5; TRBD1 matches 10 bases. The CDR3 loop spans 15 amino acids. Germline V CDR1 and CDR2: MNHNS, SASEGT. The ends lost 5 bases at V and 0 bases at J; junction bases unmatched: 3. CDR3 coding DNA: TGTGCCAGCAGTCGGACAGGGGGATACCAAGAGACCCAGTACTTC. This codes for CASSRTGGYQETQYF.

The rearrangement uses TRBV14 and TRBJ2-5, with 9 bases identical to TRBD2. CDR1 is SGHDN, CDR2 FVKESK, per germline. The CDR3 has 15 amino acids. V was pared by 3 bases and J by 2 bases, with 4 bases of the junction left unmatched. The CDR3 DNA follows: TGTGCCAGCAGCCAGCTAGCGGGGACACAAGAGACCCAGTACTTC. It yields the protein CASSQLAGTQETQYF.

In regard to this clone: The germline gene is not matched at one end of the junction; a read error may be the cause. The rearrangement links TRBV5-1 to TRBJ1-1; TRBD1 is a possible D gene (5 bases). Germline V gene sequence: CDR1 SGHRS, CDR2 YFSETQ. The CDR3 sequence is 18 residues long. The CDR3 DNA follows: TGCGCCAGCAGCTGGATCAGTCGTTCGGACACCATGAACGCTGAAGCTTTCTTT. Translation: CASSWISRSDTMNAEAFF.

The CDR3 region has the DNA TGTGCCAGCAGCTTTCTAGCGGGGTACAATGAGCAGTTCTTC. This gives the protein CASSFLAGYNEQFF. The chain has TRBV7-2 and TRBJ2-1, with TRBD2 identical over 9 bases. V trimming: 3 bases; J trimming: 4 bases; junction bases outside the gene matches: 1. The germline gives CDR1 SGHTA, CDR2 FQGNSA. The CDR3 covers 14 residues.

This rearrangement joins TRBV10-3 to TRBJ1-2; TRBD1 matches 7 bases. CDR3 length: 16 residues. V was pared by 2 bases and J by 8 bases, with 14 bases of the junction left unmatched. Germline V gives CDR1 ENHRY, CDR2 SYGVKD. This CDR3 is CAISEPKDRVGSGYTF. The CDR3, as DNA: TGTGCCATCAGTGAGCCTAAAGACAGGGTAGGTAGCGGCTACACCTTC.

This chain uses TRBV5-1 with TRBJ1-1; possible D gene TRBD1, 6 bases. This CDR3 is built from 13 residues. Per germline, CDR1 SGHRS and CDR2 YFSETQ. The V and J ends lost 4 bases and 1 base respectively, with 8 bases between them. The chain's CDR3 is CASSAQGNTEAFF. As DNA, the CDR3 is TGCGCCAGCAGCGCACAGGGGAACACTGAAGCTTTCTTT.

The rearrangement uses TRBV28 and TRBJ1-4; D possibly corresponds to TRBD1 (6 bases). The length of the CDR3 is 14 residues. The germline V gene encodes CDR1 MDHEN and CDR2 SYDVKM. Trimming removed 6 bases from V and 6 bases from J, with 14 bases in between. The CDR3: CASRQTGFYEKLFF. CDR3 nucleotide sequence: TGTGCCAGCAGACAAACAGGGTTCTATGAAAAACTGTTTTTT.

The genes are TRBV29-1 and TRBJ2-1; TRBD1 might be the D (6 bases). CDR3 length: 19 residues. Germline V gene data show CDR1 as SQVTM and CDR2 as ANQGSEA. With 4 bases removed from V and 1 base from J, the gap between germline ends came to 26 bases. CDR3 sequence: CSVVPTGLAPRLSYNEQFF. CDR3 bases: TGCAGCGTTGTGCCCACAGGGCTAGCTCCCCGGTTATCCTACAATGAGCAGTTCTTC.

This chain joins TRBV29-1 and TRBJ2-7, with no clear D. CDR3 size: 11 residues. CDR1 is SQVTM, CDR2 ANQGSEA, per germline. Trimming left V 7 bases short and J 6 bases short, with 13 bases between. CDR3 region: CSGSSVGEQYF. CDR3 in DNA: TGCAGCGGGTCATCTGTCGGCGAGCAGTACTTC.

V gene TRBV30 combines with J gene TRBJ2-6; 7 bases map to TRBD2. This CDR3 region has 16 residues. Germline values: CDR1 GTSNPN, CDR2 SVGIG (reference sequence). The junction had 5 bases not matched to a gene; V was cut back by 0 bases and J by 3 bases. CDR3 residues: CAWSVVGGYGANVLTF. CDR3 sequence (DNA): TGTGCCTGGAGTGTAGTGGGGGGGTATGGGGCCAACGTCCTGACTTTC.

This clone appeared a single time. This chain links TRBV4-2 with TRBJ1-5, with D uncertain. The CDR3 has 16 amino acids. Per the germline V gene, CDR1 is LGHNA and CDR2 is YNFKEQ. V was trimmed by 4 bases and J by 2 bases, leaving 15 bases between them. The CDR3 DNA sequence: TGTGCCAGCAGCCCCCCGGACTGGTCTGGCAATCAGCCCCAGCATTTT. Translation: CASSPPDWSGNQPQHF.